This T cell receptor (beta chain) is drawn from a study of T cell changes during pregnancy in multiple sclerosis (dated 2019 in TCRdb). Background on the whole study: The study looked at changes in the T cell repertoire across pregnancy in women with multiple sclerosis.

Library preparation used the immunoSEQ multiplex PCR assay. TCRdb's version of the immuneACCESS table is confined to in-frame rearrangements and falls short of the full clone set. An unresolved V gene accounts for under half of the shortfall where checked; the remainder is of unknown origin. The sample data list fewer than 85,000 clones, and about 93% of these were observed just once. The top ten clones comprise 1.5% to 2% of the sample. Measured from the cysteine to the phenylalanine, the CDR3 is 13 residues long. The entry retains the CDR3 DNA only, 39 bases that are in frame from base 1. The germline V end is reduced by 5 bases and the J end by 0 bases; junction bases left unmatched: 2. The germline V gene (reference sequence) provides CDR1 GTSNPN and CDR2 SVGIG. Notes on this clone: Its specific antigen is unknown. One base away there is no much larger clone; base qualities are not given.

The specimen was peripheral blood, collected in the first trimester of pregnancy. Recombination joined TRBV30 with TRBJ2-7, with 9 middle bases fitting TRBD1. The clonotype originates from a female donor in good health, enrolled as a control in a pregnancy study. The CDR3 reads as follows: CAWETGGSYEQYF. The sequenced DNA is TGTGCCTGGGAGACAGGGGGCTCCTACGAGCAGTACTTC.